This T cell receptor (beta chain) was identified during a study of Ad26.COV2.S vaccination and SARS-CoV-2 variants. Study summary: Intramuscularly, Ad26.COV2.S was given either once or twice, 56 days apart.

Treatment defined: roughly 20 received Ad26.COV2.S at low or high dose, single or two shots; 5 received placebo; per-sample allocation not given. Day 63 after the first vaccine or placebo injection was the time point for sampling. Study observations and caveats: Vaccinated and placebo-treated recipients had similar non-spike TCR breadth. The TCR breadth and depth analyses may have produced an underestimate of total T cell responses.

As concerns this clone: Its specificity is not known.

CDR1 and CDR2 from the germline V gene are LNHDA and SQIVND (reference sequence). Trimming took 5 bases from V and 0 from J, leaving 10 bases between them. This CDR3 has 14 amino acids. The method was immunoSEQ multiplex PCR; TCRdb's version includes in-frame clones alone and lacks a portion of them. Here the sample spans a few hundred thousand clones, around 86% being singletons. The chain uses TRBV19 and TRBJ1-2; no definite D call. The material sequenced was peripheral blood, taken in a trial of Ad26.COV2.S vaccine versus placebo. The source of this sequence is a person aged 18-65 years who received the Ad26.COV2.S COVID-19 vaccine or a placebo. As DNA, the CDR3 is TGTGCCAGTAGTCGGACTTCCACTAACTATGGCTACACCTTC. Protein: CASSRTSTNYGYTF.